A selection of T cell receptor beta chains follows, all from one sample in a study of spatial heterogeneity in lung cancer. TCRdb fed the 5' RACE reads into MiXCR, producing one record per CDR3 protein. The data contain roughly 46,000 distinct CDR3 sequences, approximately 12% of them singletons. This specimen was PBMCs, taken at surgery. These receptors all stem from a female donor with early-stage non-small cell lung cancer. Each CDR3 is given with its conserved first and last residue. A D gene is named only where the DNA matches it firmly. A row's size may be missing; if present it is once, few, many or a size class.

d_gene,j_gene,v_gene,abundance,CDR3aa,CDR3nt
TRBD1,TRBJ1-2,TRBV5-4,few,CASSLGQGFGYTF,TGTGCCAGCAGCTTGGGACAGGGATTTGGCTACACCTTC
-,TRBJ1-1,TRBV2,-,CASRGGGTEAFF,TGTGCCAGCAGGGGTGGGGGGACTGAAGCTTTCTTT
TRBD1,TRBJ2-3,TRBV20-1,many,CSAPSGQFTDTQYF,TGCAGTGCTCCCTCGGGACAGTTCACAGATACGCAGTATTTT
TRBD1,TRBJ1-2,TRBV5-4,-,CASSSDRGYGYTF,TGTGCCAGCAGCTCGGACAGGGGTTATGGCTACACCTTC
-,TRBJ1-5,TRBV20-1,few,CSAPDGGNQPQHF,TGCAGTGCTCCGGACGGCGGCAATCAGCCCCAGCATTTT
TRBD1,TRBJ1-6,TRBV28,many,CASQGQGVSPLHF,TGTGCCAGCCAGGGACAGGGGGTTTCACCCCTCCACTTT
TRBD1,TRBJ1-2,TRBV4-3,many,CASSHSTGTGDGYTF,TGCGCCAGCAGCCACTCTACCGGGACAGGGGATGGCTACACCTTC
TRBD2,TRBJ2-1,TRBV19,-,CASSMKAGDSGGPKQFF,TGTGCCAGTAGTATGAAGGCGGGGGATAGCGGGGGGCCCAAGCAGTTCTTC
-,TRBJ1-6,TRBV15,-,CATSRDAYNSPLHF,TGTGCCACCAGCAGAGATGCCTATAATTCACCCCTCCACTTT
-,TRBJ1-6,TRBV4-3,few,CASSQETHSPLHF,TGCGCCAGCAGCCAAGAAACCCACTCACCCCTCCACTTT
-,TRBJ1-1,TRBV14,many,CASSPLLGSSGGAFF,TGTGCCAGCAGCCCACTTCTGGGGAGCTCCGGTGGAGCTTTCTTT
-,TRBJ2-1,TRBV18,-,CASSPSLGVAYNEQFF,TGTGCCAGCTCGCCTTCATTAGGGGTCGCCTACAATGAGCAGTTCTTC
TRBD1,TRBJ1-2,TRBV27,-,CASSSGTGANYGYTF,TGTGCCAGCAGTTCGGGGACAGGGGCGAACTATGGCTACACCTTC
-,TRBJ2-2,TRBV28,many,CASSLAIGTGELFF,TGTGCCAGCAGTTTAGCAATCGGCACCGGGGAGCTGTTTTTT
-,TRBJ1-3,TRBV7-6,few,CASSPRVGESGNTIYF,TGTGCCAGCAGCCCCCGGGTCGGGGAATCTGGAAACACCATATATTTT
TRBD1,TRBJ1-2,TRBV2,few,CATSYRGYGYTF,TGTGCCACATCTTACAGGGGCTATGGCTACACCTTC
-,TRBJ1-6,TRBV12-3/TRBV12-4,few,CASSLGGPLHF,TGTGCCAGCAGTTTGGGGGGCCCCCTCCACTTT
TRBD2,TRBJ2-3,TRBV2,many,CASISGGADTQYF,TGTGCCAGCATTAGCGGGGGGGCAGATACGCAGTATTTT
TRBD1,TRBJ2-5,TRBV2,few,CASREGQGPETQYF,TGTGCCAGCAGGGAAGGACAGGGGCCAGAGACCCAGTACTTC
TRBD2,TRBJ2-7,TRBV10-3,many,CAMSLAGGTTGEQYF,TGTGCCATGTCCTTGGCGGGGGGTACCACGGGAGAGCAGTACTTC
-,TRBJ2-4,TRBV7-2,-,CASSLDGGPADIQYF,TGTGCCAGCAGCCTGGATGGCGGGCCGGCGGACATTCAGTACTTC
TRBD1,TRBJ2-7,TRBV7-9,many,CASSPRLARQGYEQYF,TGTGCCAGCAGCCCCCGTCTAGCCCGACAGGGCTACGAGCAGTACTTC
-,TRBJ2-1,TRBV6-2/TRBV6-3,many,CASNGVSSYNEQFF,TGTGCCAGCAACGGGGTCAGCTCCTACAATGAGCAGTTCTTC
-,TRBJ1-1,TRBV10-3,many,CAIWHPVAGAEAFF,TGTGCCATCTGGCATCCGGTCGCAGGCGCTGAAGCTTTCTTT
-,TRBJ2-1,TRBV18,few,CASSPRGSVEQFF,TGTGCCAGCTCACCACGTGGTAGTGTTGAGCAGTTCTTC
-,TRBJ2-1,TRBV5-1,few,CASSHSEDEQFF,TGCGCCAGCAGTCACTCGGAGGATGAGCAGTTCTTC
-,TRBJ2-3,TRBV27,-,CASSPGREADMQYF,TGTGCCAGCAGTCCGGGCCGTGAGGCAGATATGCAGTATTTT
TRBD2,TRBJ2-5,TRBV12-3/TRBV12-4,-,CASRKTSGGVQETQYF,TGTGCCAGCAGAAAGACTAGCGGGGGAGTCCAAGAGACCCAGTACTTC
TRBD2,TRBJ2-3,TRBV7-2,-,CASSLLSGGSTDTQYF,TGTGCCAGCAGCTTGTTAAGCGGGGGTAGCACAGATACGCAGTATTTT
-,TRBJ2-2,TRBV18,few,CASSPLTAGELFF,TGTGCCAGCTCACCACTCACAGCCGGGGAGCTGTTTTTT
TRBD1,TRBJ1-2,TRBV6-1,-,CASTPGGAYGYTF,TGTGCCAGTACCCCAGGGGGGGCATATGGCTACACCTTC
-,TRBJ2-7,TRBV6-2/TRBV6-3,few,CASSGHHYEQYF,TGTGCCAGCAGTGGACACCACTACGAGCAGTACTTC
-,TRBJ2-7,TRBV28,few,CASSTNRENEQYF,TGTGCCAGCAGTACAAACAGGGAGAACGAGCAGTACTTC
TRBD2,TRBJ2-3,TRBV6-5,-,CASSPTSGGTQGTQYF,TGTGCCAGCAGTCCGACTAGCGGGGGAACCCAGGGTACGCAGTATTTT
-,TRBJ2-1,TRBV30,-,CAWSVGGNNEQFF,TGTGCCTGGAGTGTAGGTGGGAACAATGAGCAGTTCTTC
-,TRBJ2-5,TRBV7-9,many,CASSLGGGQETQYF,TGTGCCAGCAGCTTAGGAGGGGGGCAAGAGACCCAGTACTTC
-,TRBJ2-5,TRBV6-1,many,CASSDTPYQETQYF,TGTGCCAGCAGTGATACGCCTTACCAAGAGACCCAGTACTTC
-,TRBJ2-7,TRBV7-6,few,CASSLGGIVGYEQYF,TGTGCCAGCAGCTTAGGGGGAATAGTGGGCTACGAGCAGTACTTC
-,TRBJ2-7,TRBV4-1,few,CASSQGIGPSYEQYF,TGCGCCAGCAGCCAAGGGATAGGACCCTCCTACGAGCAGTACTTC